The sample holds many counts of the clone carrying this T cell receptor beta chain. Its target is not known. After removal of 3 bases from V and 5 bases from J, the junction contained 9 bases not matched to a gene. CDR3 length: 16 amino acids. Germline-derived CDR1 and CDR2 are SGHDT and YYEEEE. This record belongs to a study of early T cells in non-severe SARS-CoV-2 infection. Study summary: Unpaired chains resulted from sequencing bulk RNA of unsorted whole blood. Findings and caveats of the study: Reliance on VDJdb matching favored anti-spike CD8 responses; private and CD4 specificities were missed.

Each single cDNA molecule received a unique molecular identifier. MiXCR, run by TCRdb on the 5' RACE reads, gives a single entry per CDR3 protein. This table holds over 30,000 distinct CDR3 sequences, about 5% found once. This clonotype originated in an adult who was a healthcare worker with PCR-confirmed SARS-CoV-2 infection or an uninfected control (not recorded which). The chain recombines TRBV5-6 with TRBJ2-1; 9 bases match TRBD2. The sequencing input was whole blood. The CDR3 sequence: CASSWGQRGAHNEQFF. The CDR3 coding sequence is TGTGCCAGCAGCTGGGGACAGCGGGGGGCCCACAATGAGCAGTTCTTC. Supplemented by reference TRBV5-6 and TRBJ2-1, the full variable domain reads DAGVTQSPTHLIKTRGQQVTLRCSPKSGHDTVSWYQQALGQGPQFIFQYYEEEERQRGNFPDRFSGHQFPNYSSELNVNALLLGDSALYLCASSWGQRGAHNEQFFGPGTRLTVL.